The 32 T cell receptor beta chains presented below share a single source sample, sequenced in a study of tumor and adjacent non-tumor tissue in lung cancer. The template was RNA from unsorted bulk tissue. TCRbeta libraries were built with three rounds of nested PCR, modified from ARM-PCR. MiXCR was run by TCRdb on the multiplex PCR reads, yielding one entry per CDR3 protein. The sample holds 95,000 to 150,000 distinct CDR3 sequences; approximately 71% are singletons and the top ten take 9.5% to 15%. The sequencing input was lung tumor tissue. The source is a man younger than 45 with non-small cell lung cancer.

In regard to this clonotype: A much larger clone is a single base away; this may be a read error. The chain has TRBV5-4 and TRBJ2-3; 7 bases agree with TRBD1. This CDR3 is built from 14 residues. Germline CDR1 is SGHNT and CDR2 is YYREEE (reference sequence). In DNA, the CDR3 is TGTGGCAGCAGCTTGGACAGGCACACAGATACGCAGTATTTT. This codes for CGSSLDRHTDTQYF.

This clonotype was seen many times. The chain uses TRBV20-1 and TRBJ1-2; D is possibly TRBD1 (6 bases). The CDR3 is 16 amino acids. The germline V gene encodes CDR1 DFQATT and CDR2 SNEGSKA (reference sequence). V was clipped by 1 base and J by 4 bases, with 19 bases between them. In DNA, the CDR3 is TGCAGTGCTAGAGGCAGGGGTCAACCCTTGTCCTATGGCTACACCTTC. Residues: CSARGRGQPLSYGYTF.

Points on this clonotype: The germline gene is not matched at one end of the junction; a read error may be the cause. This rearrangement joins TRBV4-3 to TRBJ2-5, with 8 bases that match TRBD2. CDR1 and CDR2 (germline): LGHNA, YSLEER. There are 18 residues in the CDR3. The CDR3: CATSQDTPLSGAQETQYF. CDR3 sequence (DNA): TGCGCCACCAGCCAAGACACCCCTCTTAGCGGGGCCCAGGAGACCCAGTACTTC.

Comment on this clonotype: This may stem from a read error, because a much larger clone lies one nucleotide away. The J gene is TRBJ2-2, the V gene TRBV4-3, with a weak D call TRBD2 (6 bases). CDR1 is LGHNA, CDR2 YSLEER, per germline. CDR3 length equals 16 residues. The CDR3 spells CASSQGAGSNAGELFF. The CDR3 nucleotides are TGCGCCAGCAGCCAAGGGGCGGGGTCGAACGCCGGGGAGCTGTTTTTT.

Of note for this clonotype: A much larger clone differs by one base, so this may be a read error. The rearrangement uses TRBV20-1 and TRBJ1-5; D possibly corresponds to TRBD1 (5 bases). Per the germline V gene, CDR1 is DFQATT and CDR2 is SNEGSKA (reference sequence). V dropped 3 bases and J dropped 6 bases, with 15 bases sitting between them. This CDR3 comprises 14 residues. The CDR3 DNA follows: TGCAGTGCTAGTGACCTCCAGGGCGTTCAGCCCCAGCATTTT. This sequence encodes CSASDLQGVQPQHF.

This clonotype was seen a single time. At one end, the junction sequence differs from germline, possibly due to a read error. The rearrangement uses TRBV7-8 and TRBJ2-1, with TRBD1 identical over 7 bases. Germline lookup yields CDR1 SGHVS and CDR2 FQNEAQ. There are 15 residues in the CDR3. DNA for the CDR3: TGTGTCAGCAGCCGACAGGGTATAGGCTACAATGAGCAGTTCTTC. This encodes CVSSRQGIGYNEQFF.

The chain employs TRBV20-1 and TRBJ1-5; D perhaps matches TRBD1 (5 bases). Germline CDR1 reads DFQATT; CDR2 reads SNEGSKA (reference sequence). The CDR3 loop spans 15 amino acids. With 4 bases removed from V and 0 bases from J, the gap between germline ends came to 13 bases. The CDR3 DNA is TGCAGTGCTAAGTCCGGGACTAATAGCAATCAGCCCCAGCATTTT. Translating gives CSAKSGTNSNQPQHF.

About this clonotype: Compared with germline, one end of the junction differs, possibly owing to a read error. The rearrangement links TRBV10-3 to TRBJ2-2, with TRBD1 as a possible D gene (6 bases). The V gene's germline CDR1 is ENHRY and CDR2 SYGVKD. The CDR3 has 16 residues. The CDR3 coding sequence is TGTGTCATCAGGACAGTGCCCGCCGCGAACACCGGGGAGCTGTTTTTT. This translates into CVIRTVPAANTGELFF.

By share of the sample, this clonotype is medium-sized (0.01 to 0.1%). This chain connects TRBV20-1 to TRBJ1-2; 8 bases match TRBD1. J was trimmed by 7 bases and V by 3 bases; bases with no gene match: 7. The CDR3 is 13 residues long. CDR1 is DFQATT and CDR2 is SNEGSKA in the germline V gene (reference sequence). CDR3 DNA: TGCAGTGCTAGGGACAGGGTCGGTCTTGGCTACACCTTC. This sequence encodes CSARDRVGLGYTF.

Notes on this clonotype: At one boundary the junction diverges from the germline segment, which might be a read error. This chain joins TRBV20-1 and TRBJ2-1; weak D call: TRBD2 (6 bases). Germline-derived CDR1 and CDR2 are DFQATT and SNEGSKA (reference sequence). The CDR3 consists of 14 residues. CDR3 amino acids: CSSRTVGGYNEQFF. The CDR3 DNA is TGCAGTTCTAGAACGGTGGGAGGATACAATGAGCAGTTCTTC.

The J gene is TRBJ1-2, the V gene TRBV5-5; D perhaps matches TRBD1 (5 bases). V lost 1 base and J lost 0, with 10 bases in between. From germline, CDR1 is SGHKS and CDR2 YYEKEE (reference sequence). CDR3 size: 15 residues. As DNA, the CDR3 is TGTGCCAGCAGCTTGTGTGCAGGGTCTAACTATGGCTACACCTTC. This gives the protein CASSLCAGSNYGYTF. The whole variable domain, filled in from reference TRBV5-5 and TRBJ1-2, reads DAGVTQSPTHLIKTRGQQVTLRCSPISGHKSVSWYQQVLGQGPQFIFQYYEKEERGRGNFPDRFSARQFPNYSSELNVNALLLGDSALYLCASSLCAGSNYGYTFGSGTRLTVV.

About this clonotype: A junction end diverges from the germline sequence, so it may reflect a read error. The chain links TRBV29-1 to TRBJ2-5, with 10 nucleotides matching TRBD1. Germline V gives CDR1 SQVTM, CDR2 ANQGSEA. The CDR3 has 15 residues. The CDR3 bases are TGCAGCGTAGACGCCGGGACAGGGGACCGGGAGACCCACTACTTC. As protein: CSVDAGTGDRETHYF.

Details on this clonotype: Mismatch with germline at one junction end may stem from a read error. The rearrangement links TRBV20-1 to TRBJ1-1, with a weak D call TRBD1 (6 bases). This CDR3 has 12 residues. CDR1 is DFQATT, CDR2 SNEGSKA, per germline (reference sequence). CDR3 sequence reads: CGATGSNTEAFF. The CDR3 coding sequence is TGCGGTGCTACAGGGTCGAACACTGAAGCTTTCTTT.

A word on this clonotype: An end of the junction differs from the germline gene, which may be a read error. This chain uses TRBV18 with TRBJ2-7, with TRBD2 matching 8 bases. Germline CDR1 reads KGHSH; CDR2 reads LQKENI. CDR3 length equals 14 residues. The CDR3 DNA is TGTGCCAGCTCACCCGGAGATTTTAGCGGGAACGTGAACTTC. Encoded protein: CASSPGDFSGNVNF. Together with reference TRBV18 and TRBJ2-7, the CDR3 gives the full variable domain: NAGVMQNPRHLVRRRGQEARLRCSPMKGHSHVYWYRQLPEEGLKFMVYLQKENIIDESGMPKERFSAEFPKEGPSILRIQQVVRGDSAAYFCASSPGDFSGNVNFGPGTRLTVT.

On this clonotype itself: Sequence at one end of the junction differs from germline and may be a read error. J is TRBJ1-1 and V is TRBV6-5; TRBD1 matches 8 bases. The CDR3 totals 14 residues. Germline V gene lookup returns CDR1 MNHEY and CDR2 SVGAGI. The CDR3 DNA is TGTGCCAGGAGTTACGAGACAGGGGACACTGAAGCTTTCTTT. This translates into CARSYETGDTEAFF.

The J gene is TRBJ2-1, the V gene TRBV20-1; D uncertain. CDR1 is DFQATT, CDR2 SNEGSKA, per germline (reference sequence). V gave up 4 bases and J gave up 8 bases, with 24 bases separating them. This CDR3 contains 16 residues. The CDR3: CSAINRAITLYDEQFF. In nucleotides, the CDR3 is TGCAGTGCTATAAACCGGGCGATAACACTTTACGATGAGCAGTTCTTC.

This clonotype was picked up a small number of times. Given a much more abundant clone one base away, this may be a read error. The CDR3 ends on some other residue instead of the conserved phenylalanine or tryptophan, so this is likely a read error. The V call is TRBV6-1, the J call TRBJ1-3; D gene uncertain. This CDR3 is built from 14 residues. Trimming pared 2 bases from V and 0 bases from J, leaving 5 bases between. Germline V CDR1 and CDR2: MNHNS, SASEGT. This CDR3 is CASSEWDSGNTIYS. DNA of the CDR3: TGTGCCAGCAGTGAATGGGACTCTGGAAACACCATATATTCT.

This clonotype has just one count. V usage is TRBV11-3 and J usage is TRBJ2-3, with TRBD2 identical over 8 bases. This CDR3 spans 15 amino acids. Germline V gene sequence: CDR1 SGHNT, CDR2 YENEEA. Losses at the gene ends were 5 bases for V and 7 bases for J; bases not matched to a gene: 11. This CDR3 is CASSPGTGGDYTQYF. The CDR3, as DNA: TGTGCCAGCAGCCCCGGGACCGGGGGGGACTATACGCAGTATTTT.

The chain is built from TRBV11-2 and TRBJ2-3; 15 nucleotides line up with TRBD2. Germline-derived CDR1 and CDR2 are SGHAT and FQNNGV. J gave up 3 bases and V 7 bases, and 5 bases lay outside the gene matches. The CDR3 loop spans 16 amino acids. In nucleotides, the CDR3 is TGTGCCAGCACCCGGACTAGCGGGGGGGCGACAGATACGCAGTATTTT. This gives the protein CASTRTSGGATDTQYF.

A word on this clonotype: One junction end does not reproduce the germline sequence, and a read error may be involved. V is TRBV6-5 and J is TRBJ2-2, with D hard to call. From germline, CDR1 is MNHEY and CDR2 SVGAGI. The CDR3 length is 14 residues. CDR3 DNA: TGTGCCAGTAGTTACGGTACGAACATCGGGGAGCTGTTTTTT. It translates to CASSYGTNIGELFF.

Concerning this clonotype: Germline is not matched at one junction end, which may reflect a read error. The chain couples TRBV11-3 to TRBJ2-7; 8 positions match TRBD1. The CDR3 extends over 14 amino acids. In germline, CDR1 is SGHNT, CDR2 YENEEA. The CDR3 DNA sequence: TGTGCCAACAGCTTAGGGACAGGAGCCTACGAGCAGTACTTC. It specifies CANSLGTGAYEQYF.

The table lists this clonotype with a few counts. Compared with germline, one end of the junction differs, possibly owing to a read error. The rearrangement joins TRBV11-3 to TRBJ2-3; D remains unclear. From germline, CDR1 is SGHNT and CDR2 YENEEA. The CDR3 spans 17 residues. CDR3 protein: CPSQSEIRDIGIDTQYF. For the CDR3, the DNA is TGTCCCAGCCAATCTGAGATCCGAGACATAGGCATAGATACGCAGTATTTT.

To note about this clonotype: The junction departs from germline at one end; a sequencing error may be responsible. This chain links TRBV2 with TRBJ1-1; D is undetermined. From germline, CDR1 is SNHLY and CDR2 FYNNEI. There are 13 residues in the CDR3. The CDR3 coding sequence is TGTGCCAGCAGTGAAGAGGAGCTCACTGAAGCCTTCTTT. This sequence encodes CASSEEELTEAFF.

V usage is TRBV20-1 and J usage is TRBJ2-3, with a possible D match to TRBD2 (6 bases). The CDR3 is made up of 14 amino acids. With 7 bases removed from V and 7 bases from J, the gap between germline ends came to 21 bases. The germline V gene encodes CDR1 DFQATT and CDR2 SNEGSKA (reference sequence). CDR3 coding DNA: TGCAGTGTGGTAGGCAGACTAGTTCTAAATACGCAGTATTTT. This codes for CSVVGRLVLNTQYF.

This clonotype was found many times. The chain employs TRBV6-1 and TRBJ1-1; 8 bases fit TRBD1. J lost 7 bases, V lost 8 bases, and 6 bases had no gene match. The CDR3 loop spans 12 amino acids. The germline V gene has CDR1 MNHNS and CDR2 SASEGT. The CDR3 sequence: CASSWDRNEAFF. The CDR3 coding sequence is TGTGCCAGCTCTTGGGACAGGAATGAAGCTTTCTTT.

A word on this clonotype: Here the CDR3 omits its conserved ending phenylalanine or tryptophan, so a read error is the likely source. The chain joins TRBV20-1 to TRBJ2-1; 8 positions match TRBD2. The CDR3 extends over 15 amino acids. Germline-derived CDR1 and CDR2 are DFQATT and SNEGSKA (reference sequence). CDR3 region: CSVRLSGSSYNEQFL. CDR3 coding DNA: TGCAGTGTTAGATTAAGCGGGAGCTCCTACAATGAGCAGTTCTTA.

Note on this clonotype: As the CDR3 is not closed by the conserved phenylalanine or tryptophan, this likely results from a read error. The chain has TRBV6-5 and TRBJ1-1, with no clear D. This CDR3 has 13 residues. CDR1 is MNHEY and CDR2 is SVGAGI in the germline V gene. The DNA for the CDR3 is TGTGCCACCAGTTACTTGGGAAGCACTGAAGCTTTCCTT. It specifies CATSYLGSTEAFL.

As concerns this clonotype: This may come from a read error, since a much larger clone is one base off. The chain employs TRBV6-1 and TRBJ1-2; D uncertain. Trimming left V 10 bases short and J 9 bases short, with 12 bases between. This CDR3 has 10 amino acids. Germline CDR1 and CDR2: MNHNS and SASEGT. DNA of the CDR3: TGTGCCACCCAGGATAGAAGCTACACCTTC. Protein product: CATQDRSYTF.

About this clonotype: Since the CDR3 does not end with the conserved phenylalanine or tryptophan, this likely comes from a read error. This chain joins TRBV4-1 and TRBJ1-1, with 8 bases fitting TRBD1. From germline, CDR1 is MGHRA and CDR2 YSYEKL. The CDR3 length is 14 residues. V gave up 2 bases and J gave up 4 bases; unmatched junction bases: 3. The CDR3 region is CASSQQGASTEAFL. DNA for the CDR3: TGCGCCAGCAGCCAACAGGGGGCAAGCACTGAAGCTTTCTTG.

This chain connects TRBV12-3 or TRBV12-4 to TRBJ2-2; D is perhaps TRBD1 (6 bases). The germline V and J ends were trimmed by 5 bases and 2 bases, with 15 bases remaining between them. The CDR3 has 16 amino acids. CDR3 sequence (DNA): TGTGCCAGCAGTATAGGTCGGGACATCAACACCGGGGAGCTGTTTTTT. Translating it yields CASSIGRDINTGELFF.

Turning to this clonotype: A junction end diverges from the germline sequence, so it may reflect a read error. The V call is TRBV20-1, the J call TRBJ2-7; 11 bases are shared with TRBD2. CDR3 size: 14 residues. The germline gives CDR1 DFQATT, CDR2 SNEGSKA (reference sequence). For the CDR3, the DNA is TGCAGTGCGGATCCGGGACTAGCGGTCTACGATCAGTACTTC. Translation gives CSADPGLAVYDQYF.

Turning to this clonotype: Just one base apart from a much larger clone, this may be a read error. The gene calls are TRBV7-8 and TRBJ1-1; possible D gene TRBD1, 5 bases. This CDR3 has 14 amino acids. CDR1 is SGHVS, CDR2 FQNEAQ, per germline. The CDR3 DNA is TGTGCCAGCAGCTCCCAGACAGTGAACACTGAAGCTTTATTT. Its translation: CASSSQTVNTEALF.